Below, 27 T cell receptor beta chains from the same sample are listed, as sequenced in a study of T cell responses to AZD1222 COVID-19 vaccine (TCRdb year 2021). This specimen's time point label, interpreted: baseline before first vaccination. In light of the paper, this sample's treatment or condition label describes: meningococcal conjugate vaccine given as trial control. Libraries came from the immunoSEQ multiplex PCR assay. The immuneACCESS repertoire file appears here via TCRdb, limited to in-frame rearrangements. These files lack a portion of the clones; in checked studies, under half of the deficit traces to unresolved V genes, and the cause of the others is not known. The sample table contains about 100,000 clones; only one count was recorded for roughly 86% of them. 4% to 4.5% of the sample comes from the top ten. Source: peripheral blood, taken on day 0 of MenACWY control vaccination. The receptors here all came from an adult in good health.

The chain recombines TRBV19 with TRBJ2-7; D possibly corresponds to TRBD2 (5 bases). This CDR3 has 13 residues. Germline assignment: CDR1 LNHDA and CDR2 SQIVND (reference sequence). The ends were cut back, 5 bases at V and 1 base at J, with 9 bases in the middle. The CDR3 protein is CASSAGDSYEQYF. The DNA of the CDR3 is TGTGCCAGTAGTGCCGGGGATTCCTACGAGCAGTACTTC.

The chain is built from TRBV30 and TRBJ1-1, with a weak D call TRBD1 (5 bases). From germline, CDR1 is GTSNPN and CDR2 SVGIG (reference sequence). CDR3 size: 14 residues. V was pared by 8 bases and J by 0 bases, with 16 bases between. CDR3 sequence (DNA): TGTGCCCTCCGGGGTGGGACGGTGAACACTGAAGCTTTCTTT. Its protein is CALRGGTVNTEAFF.

Concerning this clone: A read error may produce the germline difference seen at one junction end. The J gene is TRBJ2-2, the V gene TRBV7-7; no clear D gene. Germline V CDR1 and CDR2: SSHAT, FNYEAQ (reference sequence). The length of the CDR3 is 14 residues. The CDR3 sequence is CASSLGQNTGELFF. As DNA, the CDR3 is TGTGCTAGCAGCTTAGGCCAGAACACCGGGGAGCTGTTTTTT.

The J gene is TRBJ1-1, the V gene TRBV12-3 or TRBV12-4; 10 bases are shared with TRBD1. Trimming removed 6 bases from V and 7 bases from J; junction bases left unmatched: 5. The CDR3 is made up of 13 amino acids. As DNA, the CDR3 is TGTGCCAGCAGACCGCGGACAGGGGGTGAAGCTTTCTTT. Residues: CASRPRTGGEAFF.

V is TRBV25-1 and J is TRBJ1-1, with D uncertain. The V gene's germline CDR1 is MGHDK and CDR2 SYGVNS. The CDR3 consists of 13 residues. V lost 6 bases and J 6 bases, leaving 14 bases between the germline ends. The CDR3 loop is CASRRDPFPEAFF. In nucleotides, the CDR3 is TGTGCCAGCAGACGAGACCCTTTCCCTGAAGCTTTCTTT.

J is TRBJ1-2 and V is TRBV5-1, with TRBD1 matching 9 bases. J gave up 8 bases and V 4 bases, and 6 bases lay outside the gene matches. This CDR3 spans 13 amino acids. Per germline, CDR1 SGHRS and CDR2 YFSETQ. CDR3: CASSLDRGIGYTF. Written as DNA, the CDR3 is TGCGCCAGCAGCCTGGACAGGGGAATCGGCTACACCTTC.

V and J are TRBV20-1 and TRBJ1-1, with 9 bases fitting TRBD1. Germline V CDR1 and CDR2: DFQATT, SNEGSKA (reference sequence). V lost 3 bases, J lost 3 bases, and 5 bases stayed unmatched. The CDR3 is made up of 14 amino acids. For the CDR3, the DNA is TGCAGTGCTAGTTTAGGACAGGGGTACACTGAAGCTTTCTTT. Its protein is CSASLGQGYTEAFF.

This clone has just a few counts. The V and J genes are TRBV29-1 and TRBJ1-2; 10 bases are shared with TRBD1. Germline CDR1 SQVTM, CDR2 ANQGSEA. This CDR3 comprises 14 residues. Germline trimming cut 7 bases from V and 2 bases from J; bases unmatched to any gene: 7. The DNA for the CDR3 is TGCAGCGCCCAACCGGGACAGGGGAACTATGGCTACACCTTC. The encoded protein is CSAQPGQGNYGYTF.

This chain joins TRBV5-6 and TRBJ1-6; D is unclear. V lost 0 bases and J 4 bases, leaving 14 bases between the germline ends. CDR3 length: 17 amino acids. Germline values: CDR1 SGHDT, CDR2 YYEEEE. CDR3 protein: CASSLGWEGGYNSPLHF. The CDR3 coding sequence is TGTGCCAGCAGCTTGGGTTGGGAAGGAGGATATAATTCACCCCTCCACTTT.

This chain links TRBV19 with TRBJ2-2, with TRBD1 matching over 7 bases. The CDR3 is 14 amino acids. V trimming: 3 bases; J trimming: 7 bases; junction bases outside the gene matches: 5. Germline-derived CDR1 and CDR2 are LNHDA and SQIVND (reference sequence). The CDR3 loop is CASSIVRTGGELFF. The CDR3 nucleotides read TGTGCCAGTAGTATCGTTCGGACAGGCGGGGAGCTGTTTTTT.

The CDR3 nucleotides read TGTGCCAGCAGTTTCCTGTCTGCCGGGACAGGGGTCGGCTACACCTTC. Residues: CASSFLSAGTGVGYTF. The chain uses TRBV27 and TRBJ1-2; 10 bases match TRBD1. The CDR3 contains 16 residues. From germline, CDR1 is MNHEY and CDR2 SMNVEV (reference sequence). Trimming took 3 bases from V and 8 from J; bases not matched to a gene: 12.

The rearrangement links TRBV6-2 or TRBV6-3 to TRBJ1-1, with TRBD1 matching over 8 bases. From germline, CDR1 is MNHEY and CDR2 SVGEGT. The trim removed 2 bases at V and 7 bases at J, leaving 6 bases unmatched. The CDR3 is made up of 14 amino acids. In nucleotides, the CDR3 is TGTGCCAGCAGTTACGCGGGACAGGCCTTTGAAGCTTTCTTT. Protein product: CASSYAGQAFEAFF.

This clone turned up a few times. The V call is TRBV4-1, the J call TRBJ2-1; 8 nucleotides agree with TRBD1. In germline, CDR1 is MGHRA, CDR2 YSYEKL. V shed 6 bases and J 4 bases; nucleotides not matched to a gene: 11. The CDR3 has 16 amino acids. The CDR3 nucleotides are TGCGCCAGCAGTCTGGAGGGACAGGACGATTACAATGAGCAGTTCTTC. This encodes CASSLEGQDDYNEQFF.

This rearrangement joins TRBV9 to TRBJ2-1; 8 bases agree with TRBD2. The CDR3 is 16 residues long. The V and J ends lost 0 bases and 7 bases, in that order; junction bases with no gene match: 9. From germline, CDR1 is SGDLS and CDR2 YYNGEE. The CDR3 DNA sequence: TGTGCCAGCAGCGTAGGGTGGCCAGCGGGGGAAAATGAGCAGTTCTTC. Translated: CASSVGWPAGENEQFF.

This chain joins TRBV18 and TRBJ1-5, with 8 bases aligning to TRBD1. Germline CDR1 is KGHSH and CDR2 is LQKENI. CDR3 length: 16 residues. J was trimmed by 2 bases and V by 6 bases; bases with no gene match: 9. CDR3 nucleotides: TGTGCCAGCTCCGAGCTCAGGGGGCGCGGCAATCAGCCCCAGCATTTT. Amino acids: CASSELRGRGNQPQHF.

The CDR3 here is CASSRGGNQPQHF. CDR3 nucleotides: TGTGCCAGCAGCCGTGGTGGCAATCAGCCCCAGCATTTT. The chain couples TRBV14 to TRBJ1-5; no firm D call. Germline CDR1 is SGHDN and CDR2 is FVKESK. The CDR3 spans 13 residues. The germline V and J ends were trimmed by 4 bases and 2 bases, with 6 bases remaining between them.

The CDR3 coding sequence is TGTGCCAGCAGTTCGGGGACGACTGAAGCTTTCTTT. Protein: CASSSGTTEAFF. The chain recombines TRBV28 with TRBJ1-1; D possibly corresponds to TRBD1 (5 bases). Germline-derived CDR1 and CDR2 are MDHEN and SYDVKM. This CDR3 has 12 amino acids. The germline V and J ends were trimmed by 4 bases and 5 bases, with 8 bases remaining between them.

The rearrangement joins TRBV4-3 to TRBJ2-7; the D is unclear. Germline V lookup: CDR1 LGHNA, CDR2 YSLEER. Deletions cut 1 base from V and 2 bases from J, with 12 bases between. The CDR3 contains 15 residues. CDR3: CASSQGAAGTYEQYF. The CDR3 DNA reads as TGCGCCAGCAGCCAAGGCGCGGCCGGAACCTACGAGCAGTACTTC.

V gene TRBV5-1 combines with J gene TRBJ2-1, with TRBD2 matching 15 bases. J lost 12 bases, V lost 4 bases, and 8 bases had no gene match. The CDR3 runs to 15 residues. Germline V gene lookup returns CDR1 SGHRS and CDR2 YFSETQ. This chain's CDR3 is CASSPGLAGGPVQFF. CDR3 coding DNA: TGCGCCAGCAGCCCTGGACTAGCGGGGGGGCCAGTGCAGTTCTTC.

The chain uses TRBV11-2 and TRBJ1-6; maybe TRBD1 (6 bases). Trimming shortened V by 4 bases and J by 12 bases, and 25 bases separated the two germline ends. The CDR3 is 17 residues long. CDR1 is SGHAT and CDR2 is FQNNGV in the germline V gene. The CDR3 protein is CASSSPSGGERRGPLHF. In DNA form, the CDR3 reads TGTGCCAGCAGCTCCCCATCCGGGGGCGAAAGGAGGGGACCCCTCCACTTT.

The chain links TRBV10-3 to TRBJ2-2; D gene ambiguous. The germline CDR1 and CDR2 sequences are ENHRY and SYGVKD. The CDR3 length is 15 residues. V dropped 4 bases and J dropped 7 bases, with 16 bases sitting between them. In DNA, the CDR3 is TGTGCCATCAGTGGGGCACCTATTCTGGGCGGGGAGCTGTTTTTT. Encoded protein: CAISGAPILGGELFF.

The chain links TRBV6-5 to TRBJ1-2; TRBD1 matches at 10 bases. The CDR3 is 14 residues long. The junction had 5 bases not matched to a gene; V was cut back by 6 bases and J by 4 bases. Germline V gene lookup returns CDR1 MNHEY and CDR2 SVGAGI. This CDR3 is CASRRDRGLYGYTF. The DNA for the CDR3 is TGTGCCAGCAGGAGGGACAGGGGCCTCTATGGCTACACCTTC.

The V call is TRBV24-1, the J call TRBJ2-2; 14 positions match TRBD2. Germline V gives CDR1 KGHDR, CDR2 SFDVKD. There are 21 residues in the CDR3. V dropped 4 bases and J dropped 8; count of bases not matched to a gene: 20. As DNA, the CDR3 is TGTGCCACCAGTGAACCCAAACAGGGGCAGACTAGCGGGAGGGCCTTTGGGGAGCTGTTTTTT. Encoded protein: CATSEPKQGQTSGRAFGELFF.

The chain carries TRBV5-1 and TRBJ2-3; TRBD2 matches 9 bases. Unmatched junction bases numbered 4, after V lost 1 base and J lost 1 base. Germline V CDR1 and CDR2: SGHRS, YFSETQ. CDR3 size: 16 residues. The CDR3 sequence is CASSLLGGRGTDTQYF. In DNA, the CDR3 is TGCGCCAGCAGCTTGTTAGGCGGGAGGGGCACAGATACGCAGTATTTT.

This sequence joins TRBV12-3 or TRBV12-4 and TRBJ2-7; 11 bases agree with TRBD2. Trimming cost V 4 bases and J 12 bases; bases outside gene matches: 5. The CDR3 has 12 amino acids. This CDR3 is CASSYLAGGLYF. The CDR3 coding sequence is TGTGCCAGCAGTTACTTAGCGGGAGGGCTGTACTTC.

The V call is TRBV18, the J call TRBJ2-7; 11 positions match TRBD1. Germline assignment: CDR1 KGHSH and CDR2 LQKENI. The CDR3 totals 15 residues. With 3 bases clipped from V and 6 bases from J, the junction kept 7 bases outside the gene matches. The CDR3 DNA reads as TGTGCCAGCTCACCCTCCGGGACAGGGGGTTCCGAGCAGTACTTC. Translated, it gives CASSPSGTGGSEQYF.

The chain carries TRBV29-1 and TRBJ2-7; a possible D gene is TRBD2 (5 bases). This CDR3 region has 15 residues. CDR1 is SQVTM, CDR2 ANQGSEA, per germline. V was clipped by 1 base and J by 3 bases, with 16 bases between them. The CDR3: CSVEGVSTGSYEQYF. CDR3 sequence (DNA): TGCAGCGTTGAAGGGGTGTCTACGGGAAGCTACGAGCAGTACTTC.